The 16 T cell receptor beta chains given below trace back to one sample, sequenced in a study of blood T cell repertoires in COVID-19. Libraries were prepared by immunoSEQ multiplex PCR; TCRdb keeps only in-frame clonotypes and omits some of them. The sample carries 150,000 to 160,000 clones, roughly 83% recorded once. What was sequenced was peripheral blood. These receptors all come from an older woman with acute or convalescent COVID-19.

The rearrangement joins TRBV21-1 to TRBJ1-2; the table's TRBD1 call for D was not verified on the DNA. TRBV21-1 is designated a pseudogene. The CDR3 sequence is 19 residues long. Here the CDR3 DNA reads TGTGCCAGCAGCAAAATAGGCCGGACAGGGGGCCGACTGTGGCGAGGCTACACCTTC. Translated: CASSKIGRTGGRLWRGYTF.

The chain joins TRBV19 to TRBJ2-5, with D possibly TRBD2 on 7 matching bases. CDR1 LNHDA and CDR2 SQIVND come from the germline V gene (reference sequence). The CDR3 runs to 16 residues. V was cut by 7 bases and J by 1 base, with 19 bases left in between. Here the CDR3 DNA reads TGTGCCAGTACCCCAGGGCGGGGGCGCAGCCAAGAGACCCAGTACTTC. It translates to CASTPGRGRSQETQYF.

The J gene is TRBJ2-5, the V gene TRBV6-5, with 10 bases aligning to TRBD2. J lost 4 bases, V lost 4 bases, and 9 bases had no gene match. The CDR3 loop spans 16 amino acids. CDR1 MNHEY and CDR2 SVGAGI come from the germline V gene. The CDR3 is CASSWSGGAFPETQYF. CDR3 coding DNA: TGTGCCAGCAGTTGGAGCGGGGGGGCCTTCCCAGAGACCCAGTACTTC.

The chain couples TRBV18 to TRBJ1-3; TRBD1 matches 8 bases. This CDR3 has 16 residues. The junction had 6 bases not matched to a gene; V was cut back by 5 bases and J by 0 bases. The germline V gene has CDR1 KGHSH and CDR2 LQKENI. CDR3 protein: CASSVGQEFSGNTIYF. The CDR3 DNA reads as TGTGCCAGCTCAGTGGGACAGGAGTTCTCTGGAAACACCATATATTTT. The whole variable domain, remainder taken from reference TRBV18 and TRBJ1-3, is NAGVMQNPRHLVRRRGQEARLRCSPMKGHSHVYWYRQLPEEGLKFMVYLQKENIIDESGMPKERFSAEFPKEGPSILRIQQVVRGDSAAYFCASSVGQEFSGNTIYFGEGSWLTVV.

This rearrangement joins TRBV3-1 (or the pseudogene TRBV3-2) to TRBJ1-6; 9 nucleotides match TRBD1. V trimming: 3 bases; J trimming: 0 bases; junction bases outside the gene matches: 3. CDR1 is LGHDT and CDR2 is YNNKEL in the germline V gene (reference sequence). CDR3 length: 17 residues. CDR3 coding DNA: TGTGCCAGCAGCCAGGGACAGGGCAGCTCCTATAATTCACCCCTCCACTTT. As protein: CASSQGQGSSYNSPLHF.

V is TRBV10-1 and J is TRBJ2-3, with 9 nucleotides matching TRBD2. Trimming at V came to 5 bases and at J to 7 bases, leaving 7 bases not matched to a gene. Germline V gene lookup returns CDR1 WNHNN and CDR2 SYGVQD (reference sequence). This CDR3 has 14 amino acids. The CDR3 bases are TGCGCCAGCAGTTCTGCGGGGGGGCCGAATACGCAGTATTTT. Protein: CASSSAGGPNTQYF.

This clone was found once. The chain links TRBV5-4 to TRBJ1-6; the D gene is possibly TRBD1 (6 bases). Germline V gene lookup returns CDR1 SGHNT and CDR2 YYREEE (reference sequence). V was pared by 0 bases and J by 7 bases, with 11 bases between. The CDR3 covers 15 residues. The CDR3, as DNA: TGTGCCAGCAGCTTGGCCGCGACAGGCAATTCACCCCTCCACTTT. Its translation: CASSLAATGNSPLHF.

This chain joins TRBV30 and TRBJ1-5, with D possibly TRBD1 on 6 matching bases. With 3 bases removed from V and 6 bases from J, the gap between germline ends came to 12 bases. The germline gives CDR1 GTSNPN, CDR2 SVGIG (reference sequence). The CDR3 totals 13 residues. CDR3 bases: TGTGCCTGGAGGGGGACAACGGGTCAGCCCCAGCATTTT. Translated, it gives CAWRGTTGQPQHF.

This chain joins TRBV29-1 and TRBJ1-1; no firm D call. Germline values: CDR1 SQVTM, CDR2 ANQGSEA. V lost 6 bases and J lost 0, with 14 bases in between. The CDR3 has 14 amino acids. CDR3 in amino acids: CSVLKQSMNTEAFF. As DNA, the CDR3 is TGCAGCGTCCTAAAACAGAGTATGAACACTGAAGCTTTCTTT.

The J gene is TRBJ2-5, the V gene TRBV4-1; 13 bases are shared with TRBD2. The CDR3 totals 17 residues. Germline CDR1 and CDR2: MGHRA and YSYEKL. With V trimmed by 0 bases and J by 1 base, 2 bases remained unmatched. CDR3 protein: CASSQDWTSGSQETQYF. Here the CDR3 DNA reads TGCGCCAGCAGCCAAGATTGGACTAGCGGGAGCCAAGAGACCCAGTACTTC.

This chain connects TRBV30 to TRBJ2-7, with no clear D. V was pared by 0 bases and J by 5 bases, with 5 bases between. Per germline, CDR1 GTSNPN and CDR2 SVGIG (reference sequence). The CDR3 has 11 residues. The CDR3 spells CAWSVLDEQYF. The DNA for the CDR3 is TGTGCCTGGAGTGTACTGGACGAGCAGTACTTC.

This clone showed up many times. CDR3: CASSYEQGRTGNTIYF. CDR3 nucleotide sequence: TGTGCCAGCAGCTACGAACAGGGTCGGACTGGAAACACCATATATTTT. The chain carries TRBV5-8 and TRBJ1-3; D is possibly TRBD1 (6 bases). V was shortened by 3 bases and J by 2 bases, with 15 bases between the two germline ends. The germline gives CDR1 SGHTS, CDR2 YDEGEE. This CDR3 is built from 16 residues.

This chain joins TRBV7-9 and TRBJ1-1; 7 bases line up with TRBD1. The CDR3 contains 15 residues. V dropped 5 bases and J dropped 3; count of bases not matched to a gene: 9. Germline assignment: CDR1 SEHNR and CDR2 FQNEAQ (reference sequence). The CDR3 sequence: CASSPDRVDYTEAFF. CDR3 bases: TGTGCCAGCAGCCCCGACAGGGTGGATTACACTGAAGCTTTCTTT. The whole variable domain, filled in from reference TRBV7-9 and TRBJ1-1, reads DTGVSQNPRHKITKRGQNVTFRCDPISEHNRLYWYRQTLGQGPEFLTYFQNEAQLEKSRLLSDRFSAERPKGSFSTLEIQRTEQGDSAMYLCASSPDRVDYTEAFFGQGTRLTVV.

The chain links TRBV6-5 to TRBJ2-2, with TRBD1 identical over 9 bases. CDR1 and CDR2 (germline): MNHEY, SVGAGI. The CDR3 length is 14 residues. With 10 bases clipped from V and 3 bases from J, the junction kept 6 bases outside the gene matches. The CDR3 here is CATSQGADTGELFF. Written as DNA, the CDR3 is TGTGCCACCTCACAGGGGGCCGACACCGGGGAGCTGTTTTTT.

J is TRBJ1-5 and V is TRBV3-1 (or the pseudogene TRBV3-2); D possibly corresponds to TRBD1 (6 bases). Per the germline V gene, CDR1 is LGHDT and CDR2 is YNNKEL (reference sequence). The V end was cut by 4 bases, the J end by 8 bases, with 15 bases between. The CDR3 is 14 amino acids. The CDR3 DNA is TGTGCCAGCAGCCGAGAGGGGGGTGGAGAGCCCCAGCATTTT. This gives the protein CASSREGGGEPQHF.

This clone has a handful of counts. The CDR3 spells CASSAGLAGGRETQYF. Here the CDR3 DNA reads TGTGCCAGCAGCGCCGGCCTAGCGGGGGGACGAGAGACCCAGTACTTC. The V call is TRBV9, the J call TRBJ2-5; 11 bases are shared with TRBD2. Per the germline V gene, CDR1 is SGDLS and CDR2 is YYNGEE. Losses at the gene ends were 3 bases for V and 4 bases for J; bases not matched to a gene: 8. This CDR3 has 16 amino acids.